These T cell receptor beta chains were read from a single sample in a study of T-cell reconstitution after alpha-beta-depleted transplantation in children. TCRdb processed the PCR reads anew with MiXCR; each CDR3 protein has one entry. The sample lists around 240,000 distinct CDR3 sequences; less than 9% were seen once. The sample was PBMCs, mostly from graft donor cells, taken 180 days after TCRalphabeta/CD19-depleted stem cell transplant. The receptors were sampled from a male patient aged 10 to 17 who had a stem cell transplant for acute lymphoblastic leukemia, so the T cells may come from the graft donor. Both conserved end residues are part of each CDR3. The D gene is left open where the match is weak. Clone size is shown for a subset of rows, as once, few, many or a class of expanded clone.

TRBJ2-3 | TRBD2 | many | TRBV9 | CASSRIRGLAGITDTQYF | TGTGCCAGCAGCAGAATCCGGGGACTAGCGGGAATCACAGATACGCAGTATTTT
TRBJ1-2 | - | many | TRBV3-1 | CASSRNLDRKVGYTF | TGTGCCAGCAGCCGAAATCTAGACAGGAAGGTTGGCTACACCTTC
TRBJ2-2 | - | many | TRBV25-1 | CASREANTGELFF | TGTGCCAGCAGGGAGGCGAACACCGGGGAGCTGTTTTTT
TRBJ2-6 | TRBD1 | many | TRBV15 | CATLGQGMKANVLTF | TGTGCCACCTTGGGACAGGGAATGAAGGCCAACGTCCTGACTTTC
TRBJ1-5 | TRBD1 | many | TRBV7-2 | CASSLVGTGVQPQHF | TGTGCCAGCAGCTTAGTGGGGACAGGGGTGCAGCCCCAGCATTTT
TRBJ2-3 | TRBD1 | many | TRBV20-1 | CSANPGQGIYTQYF | TGCAGTGCCAATCCGGGACAGGGGATTTATACGCAGTATTTT
TRBJ2-5 | TRBD1 | many | TRBV7-7 | CASSLARTGGPETQYF | TGTGCCAGCAGCTTAGCGCGGACAGGGGGCCCAGAGACCCAGTACTTC
TRBJ1-2 | TRBD1 | many | TRBV6-5 | CASSYFITTGTVNYGYTF | TGTGCCAGCAGTTACTTCATAACTACCGGGACAGTGAACTATGGCTACACCTTC
TRBJ2-7 | - | - | TRBV4-2 | CASSHYAATASVYEQYF | TGTGCCAGCAGCCACTATGCTGCGACAGCCAGTGTCTACGAGCAGTACTTC
TRBJ2-7 | - | many | TRBV20-1 | CSAGGHEQYF | TGCAGTGCCGGAGGGCACGAGCAGTACTTC
TRBJ1-3 | - | many | TRBV29-1 | CSVEVRRSSGNTIYF | TGCAGCGTTGAAGTACGACGGTCCTCTGGAAACACCATATATTTT
TRBJ1-4 | - | many | TRBV9 | CASSVAGRVREKLFF | TGTGCCAGCAGCGTAGCGGGCAGGGTCCGCGAAAAACTGTTTTTT
TRBJ2-5 | - | many | TRBV6-5 | CASSLADNQETQYF | TGTGCCAGCAGTTTAGCGGACAACCAAGAGACCCAGTACTTC